The rows below give T cell receptor beta chains drawn from one sample of a study of post-analysis software for immune sequencing data. TCRdb re-derived calls from the PCR reads in MiXCR, one entry per CDR3 protein. The sample lists hundreds of thousands of distinct CDR3 sequences; about 32% were seen once. Specimen: blood. These receptors came from a girl aged 5 to 17 with multiple sclerosis. The CDR3 runs from the conserved cysteine through the conserved F or W. The D gene is left open where the match is weak. The size field is filled for only some rows; it gives once, few, many or a size class.

d_call j_call v_call cdr3_length clone_size cdr3_aa cdr3_nt
- TRBJ2-7 TRBV5-6 13 few CASSFTDSYEQYF TGTGCCAGCAGCTTCACAGACTCCTACGAGCAGTACTTC
- TRBJ2-7 TRBV7-9 15 - CASSSTGARSYEQYF TGTGCCAGCAGCTCTACAGGAGCCCGCTCCTACGAGCAGTACTTC
- TRBJ2-1 TRBV18 13 - CASSPRARNEQFF TGTGCCAGCTCACCACGCGCCCGGAATGAGCAGTTCTTC
TRBD1 TRBJ1-5 TRBV24-1 17 - CATSDPREQGILSPQHF TGTGCCACCAGTGATCCTAGGGAACAGGGGATACTTAGTCCCCAGCATTTT
- TRBJ2-3 TRBV7-9 16 - CASSLKAGFVSDTQYF TGTGCCAGCAGCTTAAAGGCAGGCTTCGTCTCCGATACGCAGTATTTT
- TRBJ2-5 TRBV20-1 12 - CSARDRNNEQYF TGCAGTGCTAGAGACAGGAACAATGAGCAGTACTTC
- TRBJ1-5 TRBV5-1 15 - CASSVSGVANQPQHF TGCGCCAGCAGCGTATCAGGGGTTGCCAATCAGCCCCAGCATTTT
TRBD2 TRBJ2-3 TRBV27 17 - CASSRRGLAGAEDTQYF TGTGCCAGCAGCAGGAGGGGTCTCGCGGGAGCGGAAGATACGCAGTATTTT
- TRBJ2-4 TRBV7-2 16 few CASSPGTILAKNIQYF TGTGCCAGCAGCCCAGGGACAATATTAGCCAAAAACATTCAGTACTTC
TRBD2 TRBJ2-1 TRBV7-9 16 - CASSSQSGSMYNEQFF TGTGCCAGCAGCTCACAAAGCGGGAGTATGTACAATGAGCAGTTCTTC
- TRBJ2-3 TRBV27 17 - CASSLSPPLDSTDTQYF TGTGCCAGCAGTTTATCGCCGCCCCTAGATAGCACAGATACGCAGTATTTT
- TRBJ1-3 TRBV7-2 13 - CASSGVSGNTIYF TGTGCTTCCTCCGGGGTGTCAGGAAACACCATATATTTT
- TRBJ2-7 TRBV29-1 11 - CSVAPGGEQYF TGCAGCGTCGCCCCGGGCGGCGAGCAGTACTTC
TRBD1 TRBJ1-2 TRBV6-5 15 - CASSSRTGNYYGYTF TGTGCCAGCAGTTCCCGGACAGGGAATTACTATGGCTACACCTTC
- TRBJ2-7 TRBV11-2 13 - CASSLVGASEQYF TGTGCCAGCAGCTTAGTGGGGGCTAGCGAGCAGTACTTC
TRBD1 TRBJ1-1 TRBV12-3/TRBV12-4 15 - CASTTGGQLNTEAFF TGTGCCAGCACTACGGGGGGACAGCTGAACACTGAAGCTTTCTTT
TRBD1 TRBJ2-2 TRBV5-4 15 - CASSDKQGRTGELFF TGTGCCAGCAGCGACAAACAGGGGAGAACCGGGGAGCTGTTTTTT
TRBD2 TRBJ2-3 TRBV5-1 15 once CASSSGTRITDTQYF TGCGCCAGCAGCTCCGGGACTAGAATCACAGATACGCAGTATTTT
- TRBJ1-2 TRBV12-3/TRBV12-4 12 - CASRSDPYGYTF TGTGCCAGCAGATCGGACCCCTATGGCTACACCTTC
TRBD1 TRBJ1-2 TRBV20-1 15 - CSAPRDRDFVDGYTF TGCAGTGCTCCGCGGGACAGGGACTTTGTGGATGGCTACACCTTC
- TRBJ1-5 TRBV5-1 15 few CASSQDGGAYQPQHF TGCGCCAGCAGCCAGGACGGCGGAGCATATCAGCCCCAGCATTTT
- TRBJ1-1 TRBV28 13 - CASSWVAASEAFF TGTGCCAGCAGTTGGGTGGCAGCTAGTGAAGCTTTCTTT
TRBD2 TRBJ2-1 TRBV18 16 - CASSPSLAGVGDEQFF TGTGCCAGCTCACCGAGCCTAGCGGGAGTAGGTGATGAGCAGTTCTTC
- TRBJ2-1 TRBV4-3 16 few CASSQDRGALYNEQFF TGCGCCAGCAGCCAAGACCGAGGGGCTCTGTACAATGAGCAGTTCTTC
TRBD2 TRBJ2-5 TRBV5-1 15 many CASSLSAGTQETQYF TGCGCCAGCAGCTTGTCAGCGGGGACCCAAGAGACCCAGTACTTC
TRBD2 TRBJ2-7 TRBV3-1 15 few CASSRASGVSYEQYF TGTGCCAGCAGCCGGGCTAGCGGGGTATCCTACGAGCAGTACTTC
TRBD1 TRBJ1-5 TRBV27 16 once CASSQVETGGVQPQHF TGTGCCAGCAGCCAAGTCGAGACAGGGGGTGTTCAGCCCCAGCATTTT
- TRBJ2-3 TRBV6-5 16 few CASSYSPGGGTDTQYF TGTGCCAGCAGTTACTCGCCCGGGGGAGGTACAGATACGCAGTATTTT
- TRBJ1-5 TRBV5-6 15 - CASSSVPGGNQPQHF TGTGCCAGCAGCTCGGTCCCGGGGGGCAATCAGCCCCAGCATTTT
TRBD1 TRBJ1-1 TRBV10-3 14 few CAALTGAQSTEAFF TGTGCCGCCCTGACAGGGGCGCAGAGCACTGAAGCTTTCTTT
TRBD2 TRBJ2-3 TRBV2 15 few CASTGAGGSPDTQYF TGTGCCAGCACAGGGGCGGGGGGCTCCCCAGATACGCAGTATTTT
- TRBJ2-3 TRBV27 15 - CAGSFRQGSTDTQYF TGTGCCGGCAGTTTTCGGCAGGGGAGCACAGATACGCAGTATTTT
TRBD1 TRBJ2-5 TRBV18 18 few CASSTSTRGQRVQETQYF TGTGCCAGCTCAACCTCAACTCGGGGACAGAGGGTTCAAGAGACCCAGTACTTC
- TRBJ2-3 TRBV7-9 13 - CASSAPIADTQYF TGTGCCAGCAGCGCACCGATCGCAGATACGCAGTATTTT
- TRBJ2-1 TRBV10-3 14 - CAISNNLIANEQFF TGTGCCATCAGTAATAATCTGATAGCCAATGAGCAGTTCTTC
TRBD1 TRBJ1-2 TRBV29-1 15 - CSVDVEVQGDYGYTF TGCAGCGTTGATGTCGAGGTCCAGGGGGACTATGGCTACACCTTC
- TRBJ2-3 TRBV7-2 14 - CASSPVMGTDTQYF TGTGCCAGCAGCCCAGTGATGGGCACAGATACGCAGTATTTT